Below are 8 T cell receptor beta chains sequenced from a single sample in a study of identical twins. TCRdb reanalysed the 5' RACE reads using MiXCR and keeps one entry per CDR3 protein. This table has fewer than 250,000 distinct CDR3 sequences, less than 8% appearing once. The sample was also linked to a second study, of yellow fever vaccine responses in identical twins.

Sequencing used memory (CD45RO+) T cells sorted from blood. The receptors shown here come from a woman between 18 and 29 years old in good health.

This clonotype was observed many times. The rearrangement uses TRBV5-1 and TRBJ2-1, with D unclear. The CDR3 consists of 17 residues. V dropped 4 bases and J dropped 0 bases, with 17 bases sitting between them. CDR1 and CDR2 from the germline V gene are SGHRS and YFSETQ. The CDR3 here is CASSPYPSSTSYNEQFF. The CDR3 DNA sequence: TGCGCCAGCAGCCCTTACCCTTCATCGACCTCCTACAATGAGCAGTTCTTC.

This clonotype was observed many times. The CDR3 spells CASSLTGPSGTEAFF. The DNA for the CDR3 is TGCGCCAGCAGCCTAACCGGGCCGTCGGGCACTGAAGCTTTCTTT. This sequence joins TRBV4-3 and TRBJ1-1; D gene uncertain. CDR3 length: 15 residues. Germline V gene sequence: CDR1 LGHNA, CDR2 YSLEER. Trimming left V 4 bases short and J 4 bases short, with 16 bases between.

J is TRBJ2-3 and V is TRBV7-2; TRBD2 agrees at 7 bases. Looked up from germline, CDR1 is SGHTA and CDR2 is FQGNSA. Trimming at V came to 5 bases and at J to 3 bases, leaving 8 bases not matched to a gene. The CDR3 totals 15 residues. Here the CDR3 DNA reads TGTGCCAGCAGCCCCAGCGGGATGAGAACAGATACGCAGTATTTT. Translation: CASSPSGMRTDTQYF.

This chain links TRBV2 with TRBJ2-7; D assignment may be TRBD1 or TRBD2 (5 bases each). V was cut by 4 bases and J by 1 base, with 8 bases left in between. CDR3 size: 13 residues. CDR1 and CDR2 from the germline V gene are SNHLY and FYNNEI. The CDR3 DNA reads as TGTGCCAGCAGTGTGGGACCGTCCTACGAGCAGTACTTC. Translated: CASSVGPSYEQYF.

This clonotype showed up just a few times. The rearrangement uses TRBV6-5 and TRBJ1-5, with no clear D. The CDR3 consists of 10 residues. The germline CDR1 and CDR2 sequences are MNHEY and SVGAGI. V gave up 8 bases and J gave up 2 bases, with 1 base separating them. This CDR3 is CASGNQPQHF. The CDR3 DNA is TGTGCCAGCGGCAATCAGCCCCAGCATTTT.

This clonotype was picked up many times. The CDR3 nucleotides read TGTGCCATCAGTGACCCCGGGAAAAGCACAGATACGCAGTATTTT. Amino acid sequence: CAISDPGKSTDTQYF. The V call is TRBV10-3, the J call TRBJ2-3; tentatively, D is TRBD2 (5 bases). Germline values: CDR1 ENHRY, CDR2 SYGVKD. The CDR3 totals 15 residues. V was shortened by 3 bases and J by 0 bases, with 10 bases between the two germline ends.

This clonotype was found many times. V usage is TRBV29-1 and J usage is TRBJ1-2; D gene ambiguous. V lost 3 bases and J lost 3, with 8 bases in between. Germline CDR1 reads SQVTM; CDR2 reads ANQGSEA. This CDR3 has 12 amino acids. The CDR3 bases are TGCAGCGTTGATCAGGAATACTATGGCTACACCTTC. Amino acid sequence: CSVDQEYYGYTF.

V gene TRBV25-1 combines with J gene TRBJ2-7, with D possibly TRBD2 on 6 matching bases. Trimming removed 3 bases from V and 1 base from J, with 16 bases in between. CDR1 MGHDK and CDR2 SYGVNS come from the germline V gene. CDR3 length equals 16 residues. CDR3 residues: CASSEMGLQNSYEQYF. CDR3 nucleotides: TGTGCCAGCAGTGAGATGGGACTCCAAAATTCCTACGAGCAGTACTTC.